Sequencing of this TCR beta chain was carried out in a study of T cell changes during pregnancy in multiple sclerosis. Sequencing was performed with immunoSEQ multiplex PCR; in TCRdb, only in-frame clones are kept and a portion is missing. The data contain some 85,000 clones, 90% to 95% of them singletons. The CDR3 covers 15 residues. V dropped 0 bases and J dropped 0 bases, with 10 bases sitting between them. Per germline, CDR1 SGHKS and CDR2 YYEKEE (reference sequence). Sequenced material: peripheral blood, taken in the second trimester of pregnancy. The chain links TRBV5-5 to TRBJ2-7; D unclear. This sequence was found in a female donor with multiple sclerosis, enrolled in a pregnancy study. The CDR3 nucleotides are TGTGCCAGCAGCTTGGGGGCTACTTACTCCTACGAGCAGTACTTC. Its translation is CASSLGATYSYEQYF. The variable domain in full, with the rest retrieved from reference TRBV5-5 and TRBJ2-7, is DAGVTQSPTHLIKTRGQQVTLRCSPISGHKSVSWYQQVLGQGPQFIFQYYEKEERGRGNFPDRFSARQFPNYSSELNVNALLLGDSALYLCASSLGATYSYEQYFGPGTRLTVT.